A single sample is the source of the 8 T cell receptor beta chains below, sequenced in a study of blood T cell repertoires in COVID-19. Profiled with immunoSEQ multiplex PCR; TCRdb holds only in-frame clones, not every one. The repertoire holds roughly 250,000 clones, around 84% seen once, with roughly 1.6% in the top ten. Material: PBMCs or T cells enriched from blood (not recorded which). Every receptor here comes from a woman in her fifties or sixties who had recovered from COVID-19.

This sequence joins TRBV6-5 and TRBJ1-6; D unresolved. The CDR3 runs to 14 residues. V gave up 6 bases and J gave up 8 bases, with 14 bases separating them. Germline assignment: CDR1 MNHEY and CDR2 SVGAGI. In DNA, the CDR3 is TGTGCCAGCAGCAAAGGGAGAGAGGATTCACCCCTCCACTTT. Protein product: CASSKGREDSPLHF.

The chain has TRBV7-9 and TRBJ2-7; D possibly corresponds to TRBD2 (5 bases). CDR1 is SEHNR, CDR2 FQNEAQ, per germline (reference sequence). Trimming pared 1 base from V and 5 bases from J, leaving 15 bases between. The CDR3 has 15 residues. The CDR3 loop is CASSLVAPPGDEQYF. DNA for the CDR3: TGTGCCAGCAGCTTAGTGGCTCCCCCCGGGGACGAGCAGTACTTC.

The genes are TRBV7-9 and TRBJ1-6; TRBD1 matches 7 bases. The germline V gene encodes CDR1 SEHNR and CDR2 FQNEAQ (reference sequence). The length of the CDR3 is 15 residues. J lost 2 bases, V lost 7 bases, and 5 bases had no gene match. The CDR3 bases are TGTGCCAGCAACCGGGACAGAGCCTATAATTCACCCCTCCACTTT. It encodes CASNRDRAYNSPLHF.

The chain has TRBV28 and TRBJ2-1; TRBD1 matches 9 bases. V gave up 4 bases and J gave up 7 bases; unmatched junction bases: 17. There are 18 residues in the CDR3. Germline lookup yields CDR1 MDHEN and CDR2 SYDVKM. The CDR3 protein is CASSSRQTRDRVRNEQFF. DNA of the CDR3: TGTGCCAGCAGTTCTCGTCAAACACGGGACAGGGTCCGTAATGAGCAGTTCTTC.

This clone came up a few times. V gene TRBV19 combines with J gene TRBJ1-1; D is unclear. Germline V gives CDR1 LNHDA, CDR2 SQIVND (reference sequence). CDR3 length equals 16 residues. The ends were cut back, 1 base at V and 1 base at J, with 13 bases in the middle. This CDR3 is CASSIVSGKGNTEAFF. CDR3 bases: TGTGCCAGTAGTATAGTGTCGGGGAAGGGGAACACTGAAGCTTTCTTT.

J is TRBJ2-2 and V is TRBV4-1, with a weak D call TRBD1 (6 bases). CDR1 is MGHRA, CDR2 YSYEKL, per germline. There are 16 residues in the CDR3. V was shortened by 1 base and J by 0 bases, with 9 bases between the two germline ends. CDR3 in DNA: TGCGCCAGCAGCCAAGTGAACAGGGCGAACACCGGGGAGCTGTTTTTT. This gives the protein CASSQVNRANTGELFF.

This clone has only one observation. The rearrangement uses TRBV7-9 and TRBJ1-4; TRBD1 aligns across 7 bases. The CDR3 has 14 residues. The germline CDR1 and CDR2 sequences are SEHNR and FQNEAQ (reference sequence). The trim removed 5 bases at V and 7 bases at J, leaving 7 bases unmatched. The DNA of the CDR3 is TGTGCCAGCAGCAGTGACAGGGTCGTTGAAAAACTGTTTTTT. It translates to CASSSDRVVEKLFF.

The V gene is TRBV2, the J gene TRBJ2-7; 9 bases map to TRBD2. This CDR3 has 14 amino acids. The V and J ends lost 6 bases and 6 bases, in that order; junction bases with no gene match: 9. Per the germline V gene, CDR1 is SNHLY and CDR2 is FYNNEI. The CDR3 region has the DNA TGTGCCAGCAGGGCCGGGACTAGCTTGCCCGAGCAGTACTTC. Its translation is CASRAGTSLPEQYF.